This TCR beta chain was documented in a study of CD8+CD57+ T cells in acquired aplastic anemia. About the study: Roughly 3.2 ug was the average amount of DNA from sorted CD4+ and CD8+ cells. Healthy-donor CD4+ cells averaged roughly 10.8 million reads.

The study's findings and limits: Patients and controls shared about 30 CD8+ CDR3 sequences, which appeared highly expressed in patients and within their immunodominant clones.

About this clonotype: Its antigen is not identified.

TCR beta VDJ and CDR3 were profiled, and genomic DNA was the template. Each CDR3 protein gets one entry after TCRdb re-called the reads with MiXCR. Of over 200,000 distinct CDR3 sequences detected, over 55% appear once; the ten largest clones hold 25% to 30%. The J segment lost 5 bases and the V segment lost 2 bases, leaving 7 bases of the junction unmatched. This CDR3 is 15 amino acids long. CDR1 SSHAT and CDR2 FNYEAQ come from the germline V gene (reference sequence). Material: sorted CD4+, CD8+, or CD8+CD57+ T cells (not recorded which) from PBMCs. The clonotype comes from a human donor in good health. The rearrangement uses TRBV7-7 and TRBJ2-7, with 9 nucleotides matching TRBD2. The CDR3 loop is CASSLLLAGGHEQYF. In DNA, the CDR3 is TGTGCCAGCAGCTTACTACTAGCGGGCGGTCACGAGCAGTACTTC.